These T cell receptor beta chains were read from a single sample in a study of CXCR3-negative and CXCR3-positive naive CD8 T cells. One entry per CDR3 protein, without DNA, is what TCRdb gives after re-calling the 5' RACE reads. In total, the table holds fewer than 50,000 distinct CDR3 sequences. The sample consisted of naive CXCR3- CD8+ T cells from blood. Receptor source: a human donor in good health. Some clones in this sample may be carry-over from other donors' samples. CDR3s include the opening cysteine and the closing phenylalanine or tryptophan. Size tells how often a clone was seen (once, few, many) or the class of an expanded clone, and some rows leave it out.

CDR3 length	J gene	clone size	V gene	CDR3 protein
14	TRBJ2-1	-	TRBV5-1	CASSPWDRDDEQFF
11	TRBJ1-1	-	TRBV7-2	CASSSGWTEDF
14	TRBJ2-7	-	TRBV3-1	CASSLLVGSYEQYF
15	TRBJ2-7	-	TRBV6-5	CASSYSGGNFREQYF
15	TRBJ2-7	-	TRBV6-4	CAIVWGTDSSYEQYF
13	TRBJ1-1	-	TRBV12-3/TRBV12-4	CASRRGLGTEAFF
13	TRBJ2-1	-	TRBV29-1	CSVLGYSYNEQFF
17	TRBJ2-1	-	TRBV5-1	CASSLPLGLAGYNEQFF
12	TRBJ2-1	-	TRBV28	CASSEAGNEQFF
15	TRBJ2-2	-	TRBV9	CASSSRAASTGELFF
15	TRBJ1-2	-	TRBV9	CASSAHESYDYGYTF
15	TRBJ2-7	-	TRBV9	CASSVGGGQAYEQYF
16	TRBJ2-1	-	TRBV20-1	CSARPGLAENVNEQFF
14	TRBJ1-2	-	TRBV9	CASSVRQAGYGYTF
14	TRBJ2-1	-	TRBV12-3/TRBV12-4	CARSLSVWVDEQFF
16	TRBJ1-2	-	TRBV21-1	CASNKVGGRLNYGYTF
13	TRBJ2-7	-	TRBV29-1	CSVVGGRNYEQYF
11	TRBJ2-2	-	TRBV7-6	CASSPGGELFF
14	TRBJ2-5	-	TRBV28	CASRPARGRETQYF
14	TRBJ2-7	-	TRBV6-5	CASSIGGETREQYF
15	TRBJ1-6	-	TRBV20-1	CSARPVGQGSSPLHF
17	TRBJ2-1	-	TRBV14	CASSQQPVQGVYNEQFF
14	TRBJ2-1	-	TRBV29-1	CSVPLAESDYEQFF
13	TRBJ1-1	-	TRBV12-3/TRBV12-4	CASSLMGHTEAFF
15	TRBJ2-3	-	TRBV11-2	CASSSTEPGLDTQYF
15	TRBJ1-1	-	TRBV15	CATSRDRGLNTEAFF
16	TRBJ2-3	-	TRBV2	CASSEALRGRSDTQYF
14	TRBJ2-1	-	TRBV2	CASSETGQYNEQFF
15	TRBJ1-5	-	TRBV20-1	CSASWTGDSNQPQHF
16	TRBJ2-3	-	TRBV20-1	CSARDRAYPSTDTQYF
13	TRBJ2-7	-	TRBV5-1	CASSSQADYEQYF
15	TRBJ2-7	-	TRBV7-8	CASSLGADGRGEQYF
14	TRBJ2-7	-	TRBV20-1	CSARGPQTDYEQYF
17	TRBJ2-5	-	TRBV4-3	CASSQDPAGGLQETQYF
18	TRBJ1-1	-	TRBV6-2/TRBV6-3	CASSYSRWGQLMNTEAFF
16	TRBJ2-1	-	TRBV7-3	CASSLGVAGPYNEQFF
12	TRBJ2-7	-	TRBV5-1	CASSIAGVEQYF
11	TRBJ2-7	-	TRBV3-1	CASSDGYEQYF
14	TRBJ1-1	-	TRBV4-2	CASSQDPMNTEAFF
13	TRBJ1-1	medium-sized	TRBV4-1	CASSQVRGTEAFF
12	TRBJ2-7	-	TRBV5-1	CASSLQGWEQYF
15	TRBJ1-1	-	TRBV4-2	CASSPANYSNTEAFF
13	TRBJ2-5	-	TRBV29-1	CSGTTTLVETQYF
14	TRBJ2-1	-	TRBV7-2	CASSLGDFLNEQFF
14	TRBJ2-5	-	TRBV13	CASSTSGGLETQYF
16	TRBJ1-1	-	TRBV19	CASSIDRGKSNTEAFF
15	TRBJ2-7	-	TRBV27	CASSFTSAPSYEQYF
13	TRBJ1-1	-	TRBV5-1	CASSLDGATEAFF
15	TRBJ1-2	-	TRBV7-2	CASTEMGRGLFGYTF